The T cell receptor beta chain described here comes from a study of radiation and T cells in renal cell carcinoma. Study observations and caveats: Baseline intratumoral clonotype presence is unknown without pretreatment biopsies. In blood, top tumor clones expanded by 2 weeks, shrinking by 4.

As to time point: blood 2 weeks post-SBRT. Treatment indicated: 15 Gy SBRT to primary tumor, nephrectomy 4 weeks later. Blood was sampled at baseline, 2 weeks and 4 weeks after SBRT. Comment on this clone: Its antigen is still unknown.

This CDR3 is 14 amino acids long. Germline CDR1 is LNHNV and CDR2 is YYDKDF (reference sequence). Trimming took off 0 bases at V and 1 base at J, with 6 bases between the two ends. The protocol was immunoSEQ multiplex PCR, while the TCRdb copy is restricted to in-frame clones and leaves out a portion. The repertoire has more than 65,000 clones, 65% to 90% of them found once; the top ten carry approximately 22%. The receptor comes from a woman aged 45-60 years with renal cell carcinoma. The sequencing here drew on blood, taken from a patient whose treatment included radiotherapy and nephrectomy. This chain links TRBV15 with TRBJ2-5, with D uncertain. The CDR3 nucleotides read TGTGCCACCAGCAGAGATCTGGCCCAAGAGACCCAGTACTTC. Its translation: CATSRDLAQETQYF.